The clone carrying this T cell receptor (beta chain) was found a few times. Its antigen is currently unknown. PCR amplification relied on 60 Vbeta primers (plus 13 Jbeta primers). Sequenced by immunoSEQ multiplex PCR; TCRdb stores in-frame clones only, minus some. The sample contains under 130,000 clones, approximately 12% of which appear only once. This specimen belongs to a study of cytomegalovirus exposure and HLA in healthy donors. Study-level points and caveats: Using the classifier, cytomegalovirus status was reportedly diagnosed with high specificity and sensitivity.

Sequences were obtained from PBMCs. This TCR was sampled from a man aged 40-55 years in good health and CMV-seropositive.

The CDR3 reads CASSLDLAGGPNEQFF. DNA of the CDR3: TGTGCCAGCAGCTTGGATCTAGCGGGAGGGCCTAATGAGCAGTTCTTC. The rearrangement uses TRBV5-4 and TRBJ2-1; the match to TRBD2 covers 12 bases. Germline V gene sequence: CDR1 SGHNT, CDR2 YYREEE (reference sequence). V dropped 0 bases and J dropped 7; count of bases not matched to a gene: 5. The CDR3 has 16 amino acids.